This TCR beta chain came from a study of T cell responses to AZD1222 COVID-19 vaccine (dated by TCRdb to the early 2020s). For context, the study as a whole: TCR sequencing covered over 230 trial participants: 200 to 220 given two doses of AZD1222 and about 26 given two doses of MenACWY control vaccine. Trial participants were enrolled into age subgroups of 18-55, 56-69 and 70-plus years, which contained roughly 150, 30 and 60 TCR-sequenced participants, respectively. Overall study outcomes, separate from this receptor: The 56-69-year group was small, and its depth increase did not reach significance, likely because of low power. Participants were mostly white British, with more females than males. The authors suggested clonal diversity may have been underestimated. Spike-specific TCR breadth and depth rose significantly after two AZD1222 doses compared with day 0 and with MenACWY recipients. Conclusions about previously exposed vaccinees are limited, since just five to seven AZD1222 recipients were seropositive for SARS-CoV-2 at baseline. Because no day 14 peak-response samples were available, the repertoires could be characterized only after the peak T cell response. The whole spike protein was spanned by vaccine-associated CD4 TCRs, and dominant responses were seen in regions 160-218 and 743-854. Nearly half of unique spike-specific TCRs reportedly recognized epitopes outside regions mutated in the B.1.351 and B.1.1.7 variants.

This sample's time point label indicates: about 28 days (+/-7) after the second vaccine dose. The intended sense of this specimen's treatment or condition label: meningococcal conjugate vaccine given as trial control. Samples from vaccinated people were obtained from the UK trials COV001 and COV002, which included a single-blind randomized controlled phase 2/3 trial of AZD1222 (ChAdOx1 nCoV-19) in healthy adults. For TCRbeta chain sequencing, PBMC samples from trial participants were taken at day 0 and at day 28 after the second dose. The CDR3 regions of human TCRbeta chains were subjected to immunosequencing. Concerning the study's data processing: TCRs in the repertoires were matched against a reference library of SARS-CoV-2-specific TCRs that had been generated with the MIRA antigen-specificity platform. Breadth meant the fraction of unique TCRs that were SARS-CoV-2-associated, whereas depth meant the fraction of total T cells that were SARS-CoV-2-associated. Each spike-specific TCR was assigned to its reactive spike region and to a CD4 or CD8 class using the MIRA data. Log10-transformed breadth and depth values were compared by one-way ANOVA with Sidak's multiple comparisons tests. The immuneACCESS repertoire file appears here via TCRdb, limited to in-frame rearrangements. These files lack a portion of the clones; in checked studies, under half of the deficit traces to unresolved V genes, and the cause of the others is not known. V and J calls plus clone size are reproduced from that table; the DNA served to infer D and trimming. This sample lists just under 150,000 clones; roughly 87% were detected once. Of the sample, about 4.9% falls within the top ten clones.

A note on this clone: This receptor's antigen is unknown. The sample holds no much larger clone one base away, and base qualities are not on file.

The sequence was obtained from an adult who received the MenACWY meningococcal vaccine as a control. The specimen was peripheral blood, collected 28 days after the second dose of the MenACWY control vaccine.

CDR3 reads: CASSVGGAGNTIYF. The base sequence is TGTGCCAGCAGCGTTGGGGGAGCCGGAAACACCATATATTTT. The rearranged chain carries TRBV9 and TRBJ1-3; a tentative D match to TRBD1 spans 5 bases. The germline V gene yields SGDLS for CDR1 and YYNGEE for CDR2. The CDR3 contains 14 residues, cysteine and phenylalanine counted. Only the CDR3 portion is preserved as DNA: 42 bases, with reading frame beginning at the first base. At the junction V is shortened by 2 bases and J by 4 bases, with 10 bases in between.